Sequencing of this TCR beta chain was carried out in a study of cytomegalovirus exposure and HLA in healthy donors. This table comes from immunoSEQ multiplex PCR, and its TCRdb copy is limited to in-frame clones, with some not included. The data contain 150,000 to 200,000 clones, 85% to 90% of them seen just once; the ten biggest clones take up approximately 1.5%. The donors were part of the roughly 120-subject validation cohort, which stood apart from the roughly 670-subject first cohort. The receptor comes from a woman aged 25 to 39 in good health and CMV-seronegative. The sample comprised PBMCs.

DNA for the CDR3: TGCGCCAGCAGCTCCCGGGACAGGTATAATTCACCCCTCCACTTT. The encoded protein is CASSSRDRYNSPLHF. The chain has TRBV5-1 and TRBJ1-6, with TRBD1 matching 8 bases. Germline CDR1 and CDR2: SGHRS and YFSETQ. The V gene end was trimmed by 3 bases and the J gene end by 4 bases; junction bases not matched to a gene: 3. CDR3 length: 15 residues.